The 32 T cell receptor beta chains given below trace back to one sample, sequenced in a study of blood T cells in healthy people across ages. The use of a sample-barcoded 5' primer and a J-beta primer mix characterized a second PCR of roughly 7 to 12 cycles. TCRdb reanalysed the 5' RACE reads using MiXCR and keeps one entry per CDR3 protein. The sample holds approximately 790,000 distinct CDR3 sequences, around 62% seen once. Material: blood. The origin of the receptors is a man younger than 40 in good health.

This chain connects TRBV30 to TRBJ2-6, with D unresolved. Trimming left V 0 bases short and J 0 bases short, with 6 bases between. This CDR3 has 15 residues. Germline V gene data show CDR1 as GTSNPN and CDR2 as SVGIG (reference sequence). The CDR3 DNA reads TGTGCCTGGAGTGTATCTGTCTCTGGGGCCAACGTCCTGACTTTC. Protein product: CAWSVSVSGANVLTF.

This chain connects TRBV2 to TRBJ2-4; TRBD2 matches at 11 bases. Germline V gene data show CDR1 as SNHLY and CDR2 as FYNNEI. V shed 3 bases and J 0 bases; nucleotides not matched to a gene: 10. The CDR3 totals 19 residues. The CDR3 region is CASSDRLAGNTLAKNIQYF. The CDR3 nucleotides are TGTGCCAGCAGTGATCGACTAGCGGGGAACACTCTAGCCAAAAACATTCAGTACTTC.

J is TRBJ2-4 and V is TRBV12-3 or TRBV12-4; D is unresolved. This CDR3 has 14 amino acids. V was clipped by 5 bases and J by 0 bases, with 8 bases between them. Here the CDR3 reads CASSAWIAKNIQYF. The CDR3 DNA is TGTGCCAGCAGTGCCTGGATAGCCAAAAACATTCAGTACTTC.

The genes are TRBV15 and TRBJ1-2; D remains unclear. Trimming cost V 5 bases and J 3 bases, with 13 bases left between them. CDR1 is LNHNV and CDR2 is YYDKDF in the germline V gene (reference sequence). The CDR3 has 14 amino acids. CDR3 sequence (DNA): TGTGCCACCAGCCTTCGGTACTCCTACTATGGCTACACCTTC. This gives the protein CATSLRYSYYGYTF.

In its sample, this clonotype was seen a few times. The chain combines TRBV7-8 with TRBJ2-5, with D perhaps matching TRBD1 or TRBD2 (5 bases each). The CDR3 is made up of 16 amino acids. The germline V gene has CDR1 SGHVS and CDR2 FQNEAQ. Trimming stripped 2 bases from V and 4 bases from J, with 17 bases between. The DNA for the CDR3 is TGTGCCAGCAGCTTAACCTTTGAGGGGCCCCGAGAGACCCAGTACTTC. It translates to CASSLTFEGPRETQYF.

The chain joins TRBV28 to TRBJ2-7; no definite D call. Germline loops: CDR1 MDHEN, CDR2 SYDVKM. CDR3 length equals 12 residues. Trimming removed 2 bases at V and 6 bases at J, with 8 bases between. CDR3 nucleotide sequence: TGTGCCAGCAGTTTAGCCAGCTCCGAGCAGTACTTC. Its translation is CASSLASSEQYF.

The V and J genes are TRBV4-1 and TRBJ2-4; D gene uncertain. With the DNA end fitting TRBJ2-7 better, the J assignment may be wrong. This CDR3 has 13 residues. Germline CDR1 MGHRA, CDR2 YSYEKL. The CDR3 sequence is CASSPRRYYEQYF. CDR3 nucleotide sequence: TGCGCCAGCAGCCCCAGACGGTATTACGAGCAGTACTTC.

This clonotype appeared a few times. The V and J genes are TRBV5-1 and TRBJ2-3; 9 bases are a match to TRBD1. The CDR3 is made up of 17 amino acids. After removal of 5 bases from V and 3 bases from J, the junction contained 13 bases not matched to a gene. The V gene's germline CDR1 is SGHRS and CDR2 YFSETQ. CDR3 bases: TGCGCCAGCAGTTCACCGCCAGACAGGGGGTTTACAGATACGCAGTATTTT. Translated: CASSSPPDRGFTDTQYF. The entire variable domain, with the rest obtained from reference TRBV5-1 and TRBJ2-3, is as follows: KAGVTQTPRYLIKTRGQQVTLSCSPISGHRSVSWYQQTPGQGLQFLFEYFSETQRNKGNFPGRFSGRQFSNSRSEMNVSTLELGDSALYLCASSSPPDRGFTDTQYFGPGTRLTVL.

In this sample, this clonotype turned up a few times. CDR3 sequence (DNA): TGTGCCAGCAGCCCCGGGACTAGCGGAGATTACAATGAGCAGTTCTTC. Translating it yields CASSPGTSGDYNEQFF. This rearrangement joins TRBV9 to TRBJ2-1, with 11 positions matching TRBD2. The CDR3 totals 16 residues. V lost 4 bases and J lost 4; bases outside the gene matches: 7. CDR1 and CDR2 (germline): SGDLS, YYNGEE.

CDR3 in DNA: TGTGCTAGTGGTTTGGCTGGACAGGCCTCCTACGAGCAGTACTTC. This encodes CASGLAGQASYEQYF. The chain recombines TRBV12-5 with TRBJ2-7, with 7 positions matching TRBD1. The CDR3 is 15 residues long. The germline V gene has CDR1 LGHNT and CDR2 FRNRAP. The ends lost 1 base at V and 0 bases at J; junction bases unmatched: 3.

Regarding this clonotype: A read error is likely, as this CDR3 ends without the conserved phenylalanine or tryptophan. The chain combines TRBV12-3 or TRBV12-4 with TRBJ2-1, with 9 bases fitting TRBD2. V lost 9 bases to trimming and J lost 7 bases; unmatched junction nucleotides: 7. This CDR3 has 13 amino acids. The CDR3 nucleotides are TGTGCCAGTGGCGGGGGGGCTTCAAATGAGCAGTTCTCC. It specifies CASGGGASNEQFS.

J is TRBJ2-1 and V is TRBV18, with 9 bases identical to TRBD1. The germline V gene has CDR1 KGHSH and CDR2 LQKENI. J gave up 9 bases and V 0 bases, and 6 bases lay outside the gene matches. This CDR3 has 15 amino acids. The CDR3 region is CASSPPNRGPGEQFF. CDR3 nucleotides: TGTGCCAGCTCACCACCGAACAGGGGGCCAGGTGAGCAGTTCTTC.

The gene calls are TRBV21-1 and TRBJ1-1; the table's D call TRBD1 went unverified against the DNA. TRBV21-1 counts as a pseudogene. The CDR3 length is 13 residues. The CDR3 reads CAGGGRPNTEAFF. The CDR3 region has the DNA TGTGCCGGCGGGGGCAGACCCAACACTGAAGCTTTCTTT.

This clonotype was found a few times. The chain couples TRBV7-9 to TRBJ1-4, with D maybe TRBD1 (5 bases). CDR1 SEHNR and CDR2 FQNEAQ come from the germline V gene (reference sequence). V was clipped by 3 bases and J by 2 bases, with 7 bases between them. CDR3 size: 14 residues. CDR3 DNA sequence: TGTGCCAGCAGCTTGGGGCGGACTAATGAAAAACTGTTTTTT. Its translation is CASSLGRTNEKLFF.

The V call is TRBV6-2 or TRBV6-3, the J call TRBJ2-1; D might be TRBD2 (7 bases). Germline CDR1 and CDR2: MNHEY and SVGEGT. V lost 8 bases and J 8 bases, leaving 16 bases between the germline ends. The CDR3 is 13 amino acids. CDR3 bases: TGTGCCAGCGGGAGGGGGGGCAGCGATGAGCAGTTCTTC. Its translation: CASGRGGSDEQFF.

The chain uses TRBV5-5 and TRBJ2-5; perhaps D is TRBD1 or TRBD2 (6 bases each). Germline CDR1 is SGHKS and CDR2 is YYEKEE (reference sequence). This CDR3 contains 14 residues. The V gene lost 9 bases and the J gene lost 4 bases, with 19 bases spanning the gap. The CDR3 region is CAISPGATRETQYF. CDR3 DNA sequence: TGTGCCATTTCCCCGGGGGCGACCCGAGAGACCCAGTACTTC. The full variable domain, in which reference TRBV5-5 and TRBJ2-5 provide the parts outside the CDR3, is DAGVTQSPTHLIKTRGQQVTLRCSPISGHKSVSWYQQVLGQGPQFIFQYYEKEERGRGNFPDRFSARQFPNYSSELNVNALLLGDSALYLCAISPGATRETQYFGPGTRLLVL.

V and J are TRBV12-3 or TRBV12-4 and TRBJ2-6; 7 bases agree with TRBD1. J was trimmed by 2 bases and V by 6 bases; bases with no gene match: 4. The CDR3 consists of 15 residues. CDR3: CASSYTGAGANVLTF. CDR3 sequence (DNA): TGTGCCAGCAGCTATACAGGGGCTGGGGCCAACGTCCTGACTTTC.

CDR3 residues: CAWSAIPGNSYEQYF. CDR3 bases: TGTGCCTGGAGTGCAATACCGGGAAACTCCTACGAGCAGTACTTC. The chain has TRBV30 and TRBJ2-7; tentative D call: TRBD2 (5 bases). The V gene's germline CDR1 is GTSNPN and CDR2 SVGIG (reference sequence). This CDR3 is 15 amino acids long. V was pared by 1 base and J by 0 bases, with 13 bases between.

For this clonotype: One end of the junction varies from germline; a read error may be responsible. CDR3 bases: TGTTCCAGCAGCTTAGTAACAGGGCCAGCTTTCTTT. It specifies CSSSLVTGPAFF. The J gene is TRBJ1-1, the V gene TRBV7-9, with a possible D match to TRBD1 (6 bases). This CDR3 spans 12 amino acids. CDR1 and CDR2 (germline): SEHNR, FQNEAQ (reference sequence).

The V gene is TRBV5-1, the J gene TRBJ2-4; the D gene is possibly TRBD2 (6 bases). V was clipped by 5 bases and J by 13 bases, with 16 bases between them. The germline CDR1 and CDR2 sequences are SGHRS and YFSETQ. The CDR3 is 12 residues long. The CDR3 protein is CASRLEGREQYF. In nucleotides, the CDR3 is TGCGCCAGCAGGCTGGAGGGCCGGGAGCAGTACTTC. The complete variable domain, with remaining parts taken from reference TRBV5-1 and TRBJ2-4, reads KAGVTQTPRYLIKTRGQQVTLSCSPISGHRSVSWYQQTPGQGLQFLFEYFSETQRNKGNFPGRFSGRQFSNSRSEMNVSTLELGDSALYLCASRLEGREQYFGAGTRLSVL.

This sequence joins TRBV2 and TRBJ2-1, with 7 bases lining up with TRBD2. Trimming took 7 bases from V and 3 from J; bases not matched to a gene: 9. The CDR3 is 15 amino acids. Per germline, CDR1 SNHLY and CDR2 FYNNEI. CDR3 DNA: TGTGCCAGCACCATAGCGGGCTCCCTCTACAATGAGCAGTTCTTC. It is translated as CASTIAGSLYNEQFF.

For the CDR3, the DNA is TGTGCCAGCTCACCAAGCCCCACAGGGACGGAAGAGCAGTACTTC. This sequence encodes CASSPSPTGTEEQYF. J is TRBJ2-7 and V is TRBV18; D perhaps matches TRBD1 (6 bases). CDR3 size: 15 residues. Trimming cost V 2 bases and J 7 bases, with 18 bases left between them. Per germline, CDR1 KGHSH and CDR2 LQKENI.

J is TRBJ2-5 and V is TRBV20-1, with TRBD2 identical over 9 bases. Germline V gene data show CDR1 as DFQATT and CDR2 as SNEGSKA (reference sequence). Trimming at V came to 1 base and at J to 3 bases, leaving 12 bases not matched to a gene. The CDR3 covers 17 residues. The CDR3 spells CSARALRLAGYKETQYF. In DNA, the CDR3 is TGCAGTGCTAGAGCCCTCCGGCTAGCGGGGTATAAAGAGACCCAGTACTTC.

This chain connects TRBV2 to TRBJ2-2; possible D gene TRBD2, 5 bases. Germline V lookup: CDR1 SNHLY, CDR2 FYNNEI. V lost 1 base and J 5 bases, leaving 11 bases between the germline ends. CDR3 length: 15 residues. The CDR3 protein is CASSEVEVGTGELFF. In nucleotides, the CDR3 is TGTGCCAGCAGTGAAGTGGAGGTGGGGACCGGGGAGCTGTTTTTT.

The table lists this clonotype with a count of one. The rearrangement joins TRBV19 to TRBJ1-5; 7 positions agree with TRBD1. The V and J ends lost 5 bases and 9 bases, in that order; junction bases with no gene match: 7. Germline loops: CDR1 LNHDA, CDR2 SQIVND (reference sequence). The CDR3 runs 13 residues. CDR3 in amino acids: CASSQDRRTPQHF. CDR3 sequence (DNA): TGTGCCAGTAGTCAGGACAGGCGGACGCCCCAGCATTTT.

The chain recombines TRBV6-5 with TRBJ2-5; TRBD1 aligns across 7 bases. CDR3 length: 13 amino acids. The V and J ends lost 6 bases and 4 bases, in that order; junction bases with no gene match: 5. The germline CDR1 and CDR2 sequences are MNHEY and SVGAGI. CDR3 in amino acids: CASRTGQPETQYF. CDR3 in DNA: TGTGCCAGCAGAACGGGACAGCCAGAGACCCAGTACTTC.

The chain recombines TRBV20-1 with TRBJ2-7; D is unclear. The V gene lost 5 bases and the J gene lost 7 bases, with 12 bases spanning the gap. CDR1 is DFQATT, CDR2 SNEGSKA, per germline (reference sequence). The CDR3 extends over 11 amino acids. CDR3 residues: CSAPTLGEQYF. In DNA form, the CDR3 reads TGCAGTGCTCCGACCCTTGGGGAGCAGTACTTC.

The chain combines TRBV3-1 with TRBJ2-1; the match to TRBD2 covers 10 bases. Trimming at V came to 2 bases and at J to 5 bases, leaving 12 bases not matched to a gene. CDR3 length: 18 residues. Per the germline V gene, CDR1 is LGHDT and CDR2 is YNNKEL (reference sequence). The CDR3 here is CASSQSPVGSGGDNEQFF. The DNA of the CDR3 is TGTGCCAGCAGCCAATCCCCGGTTGGAAGCGGGGGGGACAATGAGCAGTTCTTC.

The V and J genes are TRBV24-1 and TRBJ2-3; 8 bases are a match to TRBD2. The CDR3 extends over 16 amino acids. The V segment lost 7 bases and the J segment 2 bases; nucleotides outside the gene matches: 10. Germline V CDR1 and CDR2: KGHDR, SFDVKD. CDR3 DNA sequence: TGTGCCACCAGCGGAGAAGTTAGCGGGGACACAGATACGCAGTATTTT. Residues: CATSGEVSGDTDTQYF.

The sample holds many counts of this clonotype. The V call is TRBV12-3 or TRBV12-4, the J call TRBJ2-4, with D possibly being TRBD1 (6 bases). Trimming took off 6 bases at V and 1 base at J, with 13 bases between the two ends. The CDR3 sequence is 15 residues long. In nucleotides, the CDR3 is TGTGCCAGCAGCAACCGACAGGTCGCCAAAAACATTCAGTACTTC. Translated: CASSNRQVAKNIQYF.

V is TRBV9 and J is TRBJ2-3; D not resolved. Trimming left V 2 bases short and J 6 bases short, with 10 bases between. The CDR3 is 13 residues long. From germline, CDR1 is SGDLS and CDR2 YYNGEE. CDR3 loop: CASSVGFGDTQYF. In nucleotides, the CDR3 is TGTGCCAGCAGCGTCGGTTTCGGGGATACGCAGTATTTT.

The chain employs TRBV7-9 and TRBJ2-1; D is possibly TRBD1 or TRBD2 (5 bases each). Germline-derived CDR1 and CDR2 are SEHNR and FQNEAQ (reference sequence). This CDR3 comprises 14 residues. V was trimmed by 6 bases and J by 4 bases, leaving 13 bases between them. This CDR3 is CASRLQGAYNEQFF. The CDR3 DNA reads TGTGCCAGCAGGCTCCAGGGAGCGTACAATGAGCAGTTCTTC. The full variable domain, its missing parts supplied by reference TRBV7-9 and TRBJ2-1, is DTGVSQNPRHKITKRGQNVTFRCDPISEHNRLYWYRQTLGQGPEFLTYFQNEAQLEKSRLLSDRFSAERPKGSFSTLEIQRTEQGDSAMYLCASRLQGAYNEQFFGPGTRLTVL.